This T cell receptor beta chain was observed in a study of beta chain features in type 1 diabetes. The CDR3 is made up of 16 amino acids. With V trimmed by 5 bases and J by 0 bases, 10 bases remained unmatched. Germline-derived CDR1 and CDR2 are SGHTA and FQGNSA. This clone was observed a few times. Reverse transcription of all isolated RNA meant that expressed TCRB transcripts were sequenced. TCRdb keeps only in-frame clones here, not all; method: immunoSEQ multiplex PCR. The table lists over 120,000 clones, 9.2% of them singletons. The sequenced sample was central memory CD4+ T cells from blood. This TCR was recovered from a man younger than 30 in good health. This chain uses TRBV7-2 with TRBJ2-7, with TRBD2 matching over 7 bases. The CDR3 DNA reads TGTGCCAGCAGCGCCCGGGCTAGCGGTATCTCCTACGAGCAGTACTTC. Protein sequence: CASSARASGISYEQYF.